These T cell receptor beta chains were read from a single sample in a study of blood T cell repertoires in COVID-19. Clones were sequenced by immunoSEQ multiplex PCR, and TCRdb holds only the in-frame ones, with some missing. Of approximately 150,000 clones listed, 60% to 80% are singletons. Sample: peripheral blood. The receptors come from a man aged 50-60 years with active or convalescent COVID-19. CDR3s include the opening cysteine and the closing phenylalanine or tryptophan. The D gene is left open where the match is weak. For some rows the clone size is stated as once, few or many, or as a class when expanded; others skip it.

cdr3_aa,cdr3_nt,clone_size,v_call,j_call,d_call
CASSLAGAPGELFF,TGTGCCAGCAGCTTAGCGGGAGCCCCCGGGGAGCTGTTTTTT,-,TRBV7-9,TRBJ2-2,-
CASSLGGQLVSYEQYF,TGCGCCAGCAGCTTAGGGGGCCAACTGGTTTCCTACGAGCAGTACTTC,-,TRBV5-1,TRBJ2-7,TRBD1
CASSPELDRGRTNYGYTF,TGCGCCAGCAGCCCGGAGCTTGACAGGGGGCGAACTAACTATGGCTACACCTTC,-,TRBV5-1,TRBJ1-2,TRBD1
CASSYQTSAAFDEQFF,TGTGCCAGCAGCTACCAGACTAGCGCGGCATTCGATGAGCAGTTCTTC,-,TRBV13,TRBJ2-1,TRBD2
CASRGAGSYNEQFF,TGTGCCAGCAGGGGGGCGGGCTCCTACAATGAGCAGTTCTTC,-,TRBV2,TRBJ2-1,-
CASSPSPHGTSGRSEQYF,TGCGCCAGCAGCCCCTCCCCCCACGGGACTAGCGGGAGGAGCGAGCAGTACTTC,-,TRBV5-1,TRBJ2-7,TRBD2
CASSMPRESYNEQFF,TGTGCCAGTAGTATGCCCAGGGAATCCTACAATGAGCAGTTCTTC,-,TRBV19,TRBJ2-1,-
CAILRTGTYEQYF,TGTGCCATCCTCCGGACAGGGACCTACGAGCAGTACTTC,-,TRBV10-3,TRBJ2-7,TRBD1
CSVEVQERVDEQFF,TGCAGCGTTGAGGTACAGGAAAGGGTGGATGAGCAGTTCTTC,-,TRBV29-1,TRBJ2-1,-
CASSHRQGLGNQPQHF,TGTGCCAGCAGTCACAGACAGGGCCTGGGCAATCAGCCCCAGCATTTT,-,TRBV27,TRBJ1-5,TRBD1
CASSYWGQGHYEQYF,TGTGCCAGCAGTTACTGGGGACAGGGACACTACGAGCAGTACTTC,-,TRBV6-2/TRBV6-3,TRBJ2-7,TRBD1
CAWSAPSGTRFTDTQYF,TGTGCCTGGAGTGCTCCTTCCGGGACTAGGTTCACAGATACGCAGTATTTT,-,TRBV30,TRBJ2-3,TRBD2
CATSWDRETDTQYF,TGTGCCACCTCGTGGGACAGGGAAACAGATACGCAGTATTTT,-,TRBV2,TRBJ2-3,TRBD1
CASSRRQGTSYGYTF,TGCGCCAGCAGCCGACGACAGGGTACGTCATATGGCTACACCTTC,-,TRBV5-1,TRBJ1-2,TRBD1
CASSFSGAPDTQYF,TGTGCCAGCAGCTTTAGCGGGGCCCCGGATACGCAGTATTTT,-,TRBV7-9,TRBJ2-3,TRBD2
CASSLYNGVYEQYF,TGTGCCAGCAGCTTATATAACGGAGTCTACGAGCAGTACTTC,few,TRBV7-3,TRBJ2-7,-
CASSPRSGSGNTIYF,TGTGCCAGCAGTCCTAGATCGGGTTCTGGAAACACCATATATTTT,-,TRBV11-2,TRBJ1-3,-
CATSDFYRSYNEQFF,TGTGCCACCAGTGATTTTTATCGCTCCTACAATGAGCAGTTCTTC,few,TRBV24-1,TRBJ2-1,-
CASSILDGQGAGGYTF,TGTGCCAGTAGTATCTTGGACGGACAGGGGGCTGGTGGCTACACCTTC,-,TRBV19,TRBJ1-2,TRBD1
CASSTSVEYNEQFF,TGTGCCAGCAGCACTTCGGTCGAATACAATGAGCAGTTCTTC,few,TRBV7-9,TRBJ2-1,-
CASSPWTSGSSTDTQYF,TGTGCCAGCAGCCCTTGGACTAGCGGGAGTTCAACAGATACGCAGTATTTT,-,TRBV7-6,TRBJ2-3,TRBD2
CASSWDTPAVNEQFF,TGCGCCAGCAGCTGGGACACCCCGGCTGTCAATGAGCAGTTCTTC,-,TRBV5-1,TRBJ2-1,-
CASSWTGVTEAFF,TGCGCCAGCAGCTGGACAGGGGTCACTGAAGCTTTCTTT,-,TRBV5-1,TRBJ1-1,TRBD1
CASSEQGQDTDTQYF,TGCGCCAGCAGTGAGCAGGGACAGGACACAGATACGCAGTATTTT,-,TRBV10-1,TRBJ2-3,TRBD1
CASSVAGTGGNGYTF,TGTGCCAGCAGCGTAGCCGGGACAGGGGGCAATGGCTACACCTTC,-,TRBV9,TRBJ1-2,TRBD1
CASSPTGGYDTEAFF,TGTGCCAGCAGCCCGACAGGGGGCTATGACACTGAAGCTTTCTTT,-,TRBV7-3,TRBJ1-1,TRBD1
CASTLRRDYGYTF,TGTGCCAGCACACTCCGCAGGGACTATGGCTACACCTTC,-,TRBV19,TRBJ1-2,-
CASSYPRRGASYGYTF,TGTGCCAGCAGTTACCCTAGGCGGGGGGCGAGCTATGGCTACACCTTC,few,TRBV6-2/TRBV6-3,TRBJ1-2,-
CASSEAGQGADGYTF,TGTGCCAGCAGTGAAGCGGGACAGGGGGCGGATGGCTACACCTTC,-,TRBV6-1,TRBJ1-2,TRBD1
CASSVASRTSGNAEQFF,TGTGCCAGCAGCGTAGCCTCTCGGACTAGCGGGAACGCTGAGCAGTTCTTC,-,TRBV9,TRBJ2-1,TRBD2
CASSLSQGHIQQDF,TGTGCCAGCAGCTTGTCACAGGGACACATCCAGCAGGACTTC,few,TRBV5-8,TRBJ2-4,-
CASSLDLPGTSGRYRRYF,TGTGCCAGCAGCTTAGATTTACCCGGGACTAGCGGGAGGTATAGGCGGTACTTC,-,TRBV11-2,TRBJ2-5,TRBD2
CASSLNGGSYEQYF,TGTGCCAGCAGCTTAAACGGGGGATCCTACGAGCAGTACTTC,-,TRBV5-4,TRBJ2-7,-
CASSPAALAGVHEQYF,TGTGCCAGCAGCCCCGCGGCGCTAGCGGGAGTACACGAGCAGTACTTC,-,TRBV7-2,TRBJ2-7,TRBD2
CASSFGAGPYNEQFF,TGTGCCAGCAGTTTTGGAGCAGGGCCCTACAATGAGCAGTTCTTC,-,TRBV2,TRBJ2-1,-
CSVDPTGGSYGYTF,TGCAGCGTTGACCCGACAGGGGGTTCTTATGGCTACACCTTC,-,TRBV29-1,TRBJ1-2,TRBD1
CASSVETSDQETQYF,TGTGCCAGCAGCGTAGAGACTAGCGACCAAGAGACCCAGTACTTC,-,TRBV9,TRBJ2-5,TRBD2
CASSLTGAPNSPLHF,TGCGCCAGCAGCTTGACAGGGGCGCCCAATTCACCCCTCCACTTT,-,TRBV5-1,TRBJ1-6,TRBD1
CASSQAGGGREKLFF,TGCGCCAGCAGCCAAGCGGGGGGCGGGAGAGAAAAACTGTTTTTT,-,TRBV4-1,TRBJ1-4,-
CASSYSTDYEQYF,TGTGCCAGCAGTTACTCGACAGACTACGAGCAGTACTTC,few,TRBV6-5,TRBJ2-7,-
CASSVGGLVPSEQYF,TGTGCCAGCAGCGTAGGGGGACTAGTCCCCAGCGAGCAGTACTTC,-,TRBV9,TRBJ2-7,TRBD2
CAISEREGDSPLNYGYTF,TGTGCCATCAGTGAGAGAGAGGGAGATTCCCCTCTAAACTATGGCTACACCTTC,-,TRBV10-3,TRBJ1-2,-
CASSVTRETGARWSYGYTF,TGTGCCAGCAGCGTAACTAGGGAGACAGGGGCACGTTGGAGCTATGGCTACACCTTC,few,TRBV9,TRBJ1-2,TRBD1
CASSESRLAGELFF,TGTGCCAGCAGTGAATCTCGACTAGCCGGGGAGCTGTTTTTT,-,TRBV2,TRBJ2-2,-
CASSSRGTSGSDEQFF,TGTGCCAGCAGCTCGAGGGGGACTAGCGGGAGCGATGAGCAGTTCTTC,-,TRBV11-3,TRBJ2-1,TRBD2
CASSYGQTNTIYF,TGTGCCAGCAGTTACGGGCAGACAAACACCATATATTTT,few,TRBV6-5,TRBJ1-3,-
CASSTGQSNTEAFF,TGTGCCAGCAGCACCGGACAGTCGAACACTGAAGCTTTCTTT,-,TRBV11-2,TRBJ1-1,-
CASSGRGSFVATIYF,TGTGCCAGCAGTGGGAGGGGAAGCTTTGTCGCCACCATATATTTT,once,TRBV28,TRBJ1-3,-
CASSSFAEGGETQYF,TGTGCCAGCAGCTCTTTCGCGGAAGGGGGTGAGACCCAGTACTTC,-,TRBV11-2,TRBJ2-5,-
CASTSWVLAPDTQYF,TGTGCCAGCACCTCCTGGGTTCTAGCGCCGGATACGCAGTATTTT,few,TRBV11-1,TRBJ2-3,-
CASSESFSPDTQYF,TGCGCCAGCAGTGAGTCCTTTAGCCCAGATACGCAGTATTTT,-,TRBV10-2,TRBJ2-3,-
CASSGRGDTEAFF,TGTGCCAGTAGTGGCAGGGGGGACACTGAAGCTTTCTTT,-,TRBV19,TRBJ1-1,TRBD1
CATSDFSGGPYNEQFF,TGTGCCACCAGTGATTTTTCGGGAGGCCCCTACAATGAGCAGTTCTTC,-,TRBV24-1,TRBJ2-1,TRBD2
CASSPGAGRGAYEQYF,TGTGCCAGCAGCCCAGGGGCGGGGAGGGGTGCCTACGAGCAGTACTTC,few,TRBV11-2,TRBJ2-7,-
CASSSPTGTRGYEQYF,TGTGCCAGCAGTTCTCCTACCGGGACTAGGGGTTACGAGCAGTACTTC,-,TRBV27,TRBJ2-7,TRBD2
CASCRDRDTEAFF,TGTGCCAGTTGCCGGGACAGGGACACTGAAGCTTTCTTT,-,TRBV19,TRBJ1-1,TRBD1
CASSEAQGPGGSNYGYTF,TGTGCCAGCAGTGAAGCGCAGGGACCAGGGGGATCTAACTATGGCTACACCTTC,once,TRBV6-1,TRBJ1-2,TRBD1
CASSDALRELDEQYF,TGTGCCAGCAGTGATGCCCTTCGGGAATTGGACGAGCAGTACTTC,-,TRBV6-1,TRBJ2-7,-
CASSLDRGGNQPQHF,TGTGCCAGCAGCTTAGACAGGGGTGGCAATCAGCCCCAGCATTTT,few,TRBV7-9,TRBJ1-5,TRBD1